This TCR beta chain was sequenced for a study of T cell responses to AZD1222 COVID-19 vaccine (dated by TCRdb to about 2021). Turning to the overall study: AZD1222 recipients whose second dose came at about 4 weeks and those whose second dose came at about 12 weeks were combined into one group, since spike-specific TCR depth and breadth did not differ between the two schedules. Trial participants were enrolled into age subgroups of 18-55, 56-69 and 70-plus years, which contained 148, 28 and 57 TCR-sequenced participants, respectively. A total of approximately 240 trial participants underwent TCR sequencing, of whom around 200 received two doses of AZD1222 and about 25 received two doses of the MenACWY control vaccine. Findings and caveats that apply to the study as a whole: Most participants were white British and females outnumbered males, and the authors suggested that clonal diversity may have been underestimated. Because no day 14 peak-response samples were available, the repertoires could be characterized only after the peak T cell response. The 56-69-year group was small, and its depth increase did not reach significance, likely because of low power. After two AZD1222 doses, both the breadth and the depth of spike-specific TCRs were significantly higher than at day 0 and than in MenACWY recipients. Vaccine-associated CD4 TCRs spanned the whole spike protein, with dominant responses in regions 160-218 and 743-854. Conclusions about previously exposed vaccinees are limited, since just six AZD1222 recipients were seropositive for SARS-CoV-2 at baseline. Nearly half of unique spike-specific TCRs reportedly recognized epitopes outside regions mutated in the B.1.351 and B.1.1.7 variants.

The CDR3 regions of human TCRbeta chains were analyzed by immunosequencing. Per the original workflow: TCRs in the repertoires were matched against a reference library of SARS-CoV-2-specific TCRs that had been generated with the MIRA antigen-specificity platform. Breadth meant the fraction of unique TCRs that were SARS-CoV-2-associated, whereas depth meant the fraction of total T cells that were SARS-CoV-2-associated. Each spike-specific TCR was assigned to its reactive spike region and to a CD4 or CD8 class using the MIRA data. Log10-transformed breadth and depth values were compared by one-way ANOVA with Sidak's multiple comparisons tests. Held by TCRdb, this immuneACCESS table contains in-frame sequences only and omits some clones. Under half of the omission traces to an unresolved V gene where checked; the cause of the rest is unknown. The V and J calls and clone size come from that table; D and trimming were worked out from the DNA. The sample data list some 99,000 clones, and around 90% of these were observed just once. Of the sample, 6.5% to 9.5% falls within the top ten clones.

In the case of this clone: Its antigen has not been determined. Within one base of it there is no much larger clone, and no base qualities were kept.

From cysteine to phenylalanine, the CDR3 is 13 amino acids long. The sequence is cut down to CDR3 DNA, 39 bases in frame from base 1. Trimming costs V 4 bases and J 2 bases, and their ends lie 9 bases apart. According to the germline V gene (reference sequence), CDR1 reads MNHEY and CDR2 reads SMNVEV. The time point label, read with the paper, signifies: baseline before first vaccination. Vaccinee samples were obtained from the UK trials COV001 and COV002, which included a single-blind randomized controlled phase 2/3 trial of AZD1222 (ChAdOx1 nCoV-19) in healthy adults. Trial participant PBMC samples were collected at day 0 and day 28 after the second dose for TCRbeta chain sequencing.

The chain couples TRBV27 to TRBJ2-7; a tentative D call is TRBD2 (6 bases match). Sequences were derived from peripheral blood, sampled on day 0 of AZD1222 vaccination. The TCR sequence derives from an adult in good health. The CDR3 corresponds to CASSSGDAYEQYF. The DNA sequence follows: TGTGCCAGCAGTTCGGGGGACGCCTACGAGCAGTACTTC.